The 15 T cell receptor beta chains presented below share a single source sample, sequenced in a study of blood T cell repertoires in COVID-19. Profiled with immunoSEQ multiplex PCR; TCRdb holds only in-frame clones, not every one. In the table there are around 140,000 clones, 85% to 90% of which are singletons. Input material: peripheral blood. The receptor set was obtained from a man younger than 35 with COVID-19, enrolled during active disease.

This chain connects TRBV7-2 to TRBJ1-2; 10 nucleotides agree with TRBD1. The length of the CDR3 is 14 residues. The germline gives CDR1 SGHTA, CDR2 FQGNSA. J lost 4 bases, V lost 6 bases, and 5 bases had no gene match. CDR3 in amino acids: CASRPTGGGYGYTF. In DNA form, the CDR3 reads TGTGCCAGCAGACCGACAGGGGGCGGCTATGGCTACACCTTC.

Points on this clone: The limits of the CDR3 on the DNA are not certain, so only TCRdb's listed CDR3 is given. This sequence joins TRBV4-1 and TRBJ2-1; the listed D gene, TRBD2, was not tested against the DNA. Germline CDR1 and CDR2: MGHRA and YSYEKL. Inclusive of both ends, the CDR3 amounts to 16 amino acids. The CDR3 here is CASSQHFGGSMNEQFF.

This chain connects TRBV24-1 to TRBJ2-3, with a possible D match to TRBD1 (8 bases). The germline V gene encodes CDR1 KGHDR and CDR2 SFDVKD. CDR3 length: 17 amino acids. Trimming took 3 bases from V and 2 from J, leaving 17 bases between them. CDR3 coding DNA: TGTGCCACCAGTGATCCGGACAGGGCGGGGGTCACAGATACGCAGTATTTT. Encoded protein: CATSDPDRAGVTDTQYF.

V gene TRBV3-1 (or the pseudogene TRBV3-2) combines with J gene TRBJ2-7; the D is unclear. This CDR3 is 13 amino acids long. Germline V lookup: CDR1 LGHDT, CDR2 YNNKEL (reference sequence). The V end was cut by 4 bases, the J end by 7 bases, with 14 bases between. This chain's CDR3 is CASSLRGKREQYF. CDR3 nucleotides: TGTGCCAGCAGCCTCCGAGGTAAGCGAGAGCAGTACTTC.

The chain employs TRBV15 and TRBJ1-1; perhaps TRBD1 as D (5 bases). This CDR3 is 16 amino acids long. Trimming took 5 bases from V and 1 from J, leaving 17 bases between them. Germline loops: CDR1 LNHNV, CDR2 YYDKDF (reference sequence). The chain's CDR3 is CATSALPQGRNTEAFF. DNA of the CDR3: TGTGCCACCAGCGCCCTACCTCAGGGTAGGAACACTGAAGCTTTCTTT.

The rearrangement links TRBV28 to TRBJ2-1, with D possibly being TRBD2 (6 bases). Deletions cut 5 bases from V and 8 bases from J, with 19 bases between. Germline V gene lookup returns CDR1 MDHEN and CDR2 SYDVKM. The CDR3 is made up of 15 amino acids. This CDR3 is CASSPGTPATDEQFF. The CDR3 DNA is TGTGCCAGCAGTCCCGGGACTCCTGCAACCGATGAGCAGTTCTTC.

The rearrangement uses TRBV5-5 and TRBJ1-1, with 8 nucleotides matching TRBD1. The V gene's germline CDR1 is SGHKS and CDR2 YYEKEE (reference sequence). The CDR3 runs to 17 residues. J was trimmed by 5 bases and V by 0 bases; bases with no gene match: 12. The CDR3, as DNA: TGTGCCAGCAGCTTGGAAGGGACAGGAGGTCCGGGGACTGAAGCTTTCTTT. As protein: CASSLEGTGGPGTEAFF.

V is TRBV2 and J is TRBJ2-2; a possible D gene is TRBD2 (5 bases). V was cut by 0 bases and J by 6 bases, with 8 bases left in between. The germline CDR1 and CDR2 sequences are SNHLY and FYNNEI. The CDR3 loop spans 14 amino acids. The CDR3 is CASSEALRAGELFF. The CDR3, as DNA: TGTGCCAGCAGTGAAGCGCTGAGGGCCGGGGAGCTGTTTTTT.

V and J are TRBV6-5 and TRBJ1-2; D remains unclear. The CDR3 totals 16 residues. The V gene lost 2 bases and the J gene lost 4 bases, with 17 bases spanning the gap. Germline assignment: CDR1 MNHEY and CDR2 SVGAGI. CDR3 sequence (DNA): TGTGCCAGCAGTTACCATGGGAGGGAGAAGGGCTATGGCTACACCTTC. Its protein is CASSYHGREKGYGYTF.

The genes are TRBV4-1 and TRBJ2-4; TRBD1 agrees at 11 bases. Germline trimming cut 1 base from V and 3 bases from J; bases unmatched to any gene: 5. This CDR3 region has 17 residues. Looked up from germline, CDR1 is MGHRA and CDR2 is YSYEKL. CDR3: CASSQGWTGGNKNIQYF. DNA of the CDR3: TGCGCCAGCAGCCAAGGGTGGACAGGGGGCAACAAAAACATTCAGTACTTC.

The V gene is TRBV5-4, the J gene TRBJ2-7; 10 positions match TRBD2. The V segment lost 2 bases and the J segment 5 bases; nucleotides outside the gene matches: 4. The germline V gene has CDR1 SGHNT and CDR2 YYREEE (reference sequence). CDR3 length: 14 amino acids. CDR3 in amino acids: CASSFGLAANEQYF. The CDR3 bases are TGTGCCAGCAGCTTCGGACTAGCGGCCAACGAGCAGTACTTC.

The CDR3 loop is CAWSVLRDTQYF. In nucleotides, the CDR3 is TGTGCCTGGAGTGTACTGAGAGATACGCAGTATTTT. This chain links TRBV30 with TRBJ2-3, with D unclear. CDR1 is GTSNPN and CDR2 is SVGIG in the germline V gene (reference sequence). V was trimmed by 0 bases and J by 5 bases, leaving 6 bases between them. The CDR3 length is 12 residues. Combining the CDR3 with reference TRBV30 and TRBJ2-3 gives the whole variable domain SQTIHQWPATLVQPVGSPLSLECTVEGTSNPNLYWYRQAAGRGLQLLFYSVGIGQISSEVPQNLSASRPQDRQFILSSKKLLLSDSGFYLCAWSVLRDTQYFGPGTRLTVL.

The rearrangement joins TRBV4-1 to TRBJ2-3; 9 nucleotides line up with TRBD1. After removal of 5 bases from V and 2 bases from J, the junction contained 5 bases not matched to a gene. The germline V gene encodes CDR1 MGHRA and CDR2 YSYEKL. CDR3 length equals 15 residues. The CDR3 is CASSFRDRVTDTQYF. The CDR3 coding sequence is TGCGCCAGCAGCTTCCGGGACAGGGTCACAGATACGCAGTATTTT.

This chain joins TRBV29-1 and TRBJ2-1, with D possibly matching TRBD2 (6 bases). This CDR3 has 12 residues. V was shortened by 1 base and J by 9 bases, with 10 bases between the two germline ends. The V gene's germline CDR1 is SQVTM and CDR2 ANQGSEA. The CDR3 DNA reads as TGCAGCGTTGAAGGGGAGGTTACTGAGCAGTTCTTC. Translating gives CSVEGEVTEQFF.

The chain has TRBV30 and TRBJ1-2; D is perhaps TRBD1 (6 bases). Germline V CDR1 and CDR2: GTSNPN, SVGIG (reference sequence). V shed 3 bases and J shed 0 bases, with 11 bases lying between them. The CDR3 runs to 14 residues. The CDR3 reads CAWRKGVSNYGYTF. CDR3 DNA: TGTGCCTGGAGGAAGGGGGTTTCTAACTATGGCTACACCTTC.